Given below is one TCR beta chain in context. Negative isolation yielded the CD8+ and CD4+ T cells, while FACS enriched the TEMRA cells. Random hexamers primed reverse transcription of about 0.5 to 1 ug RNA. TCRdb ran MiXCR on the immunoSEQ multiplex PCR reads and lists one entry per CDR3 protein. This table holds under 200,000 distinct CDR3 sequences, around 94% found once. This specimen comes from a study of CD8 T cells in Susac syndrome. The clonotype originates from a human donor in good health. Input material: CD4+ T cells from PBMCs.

The CDR3 nucleotides read TGTGCCAGCAGCCAAGGCACAGGGGAGTATGGCTACACCTTC. This sequence encodes CASSQGTGEYGYTF. V and J are TRBV3-1 and TRBJ1-2, with 7 bases aligning to TRBD1. CDR1 LGHDT and CDR2 YNNKEL come from the germline V gene (reference sequence). The CDR3 consists of 14 residues. V was clipped by 1 base and J by 5 bases; unmatched bases: 4.